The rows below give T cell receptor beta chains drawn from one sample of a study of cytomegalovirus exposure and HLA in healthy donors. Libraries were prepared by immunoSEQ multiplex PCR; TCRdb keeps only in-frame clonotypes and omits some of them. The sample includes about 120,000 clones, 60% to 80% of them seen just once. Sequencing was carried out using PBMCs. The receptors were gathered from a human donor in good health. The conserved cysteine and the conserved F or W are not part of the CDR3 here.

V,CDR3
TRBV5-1,ASRDREYNEQF
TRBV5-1,ASSFDIAGGPDTQY
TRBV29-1,SVGQGIRTGELF
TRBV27,ASSSTWTGRNEQF
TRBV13,ASSFRDRNSEQY
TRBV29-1,SVGQSSGNTIY
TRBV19,AGSPGQGRNTIY
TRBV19,ASSIDSGGEPGELF
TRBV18,ASSGMQGTVQYGYT
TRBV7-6,ASSPRQGGYGYT
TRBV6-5,ASSPYWGGEKLF
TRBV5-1,ASSLAFVNEQF
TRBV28,ASSTGTIRGYT
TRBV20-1,SASRGGEQY
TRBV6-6,ASSDTGGHSYEQY
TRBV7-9,ASSWDYPLFTDTQY
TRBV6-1,ASSDRDRTYNEQF
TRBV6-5,ASRQGGFDTEAF
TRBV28,ASSLGQGFHEQY
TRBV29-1,SVERGAYEQY
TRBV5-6,ASSLIGAYEQY
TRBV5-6,ASSSIRGLGQETQY
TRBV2,ASSEGPGRVNQPQH
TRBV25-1,ASRRGESQY
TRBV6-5,ASSGGTSGSHEQY
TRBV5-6,ASSFRGASPYEQY
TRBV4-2,ASSQGTGVGSTIY
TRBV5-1,ASSLDGGSYGYT
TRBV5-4,ASSKTGTDYGYT
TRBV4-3,ASSQEGTVVGEQF
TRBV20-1,SALSLNTQY
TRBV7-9,ASSSRTGYYEQY
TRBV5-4,ASSLRDRLNTEAF
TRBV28,ASSSGQGATSGRSL
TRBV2,ASSELQGNYGYT
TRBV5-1,ASSPGQPLNTEAF
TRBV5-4,ASSAGQGGGYT
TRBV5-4,ASSLAGRGGWETQY
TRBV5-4,ASSRGDRAYWGYT
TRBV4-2,ASSQDVQDNQPQH
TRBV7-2,ASSLGPGSQQF
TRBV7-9,SSSFGLGFYTGELF
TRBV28,ASSPQSEYEQY
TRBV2,ASSLSNPNTGELF
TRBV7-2,ASSSLPGETQPQH
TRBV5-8,ASSLVTVNTEAF
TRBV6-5,ASSYLTGGADNEQF
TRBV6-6,ASSYRTLPKTQY
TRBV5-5,ASRLDSSNQPQH
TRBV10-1,ASSESLAKNIQY
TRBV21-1,ASSKPMSEAADSGNTIY
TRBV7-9,ASSLGTPPDTQY
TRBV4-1,ASSQDTGRTEAF